This T cell receptor (beta chain) is drawn from a study of CD8 T cells in ankylosing spondylitis. TCRdb itself ran the 5' RACE reads through MiXCR, one entry per CDR3 protein. This sample has 130,000 or so distinct CDR3 sequences, with roughly 7.3% found just once. This clonotype was seen many times. Its antigen is as yet unknown. The CDR3 is 14 amino acids. Between the trimmed V and J ends, which lost 7 bases and 8 bases, there was a span of 17 bases. Study-wide results and limits: Made up of about eight highly homologous variants, a TCR beta motif appeared characteristic of ankylosing spondylitis blood. Prior literature has documented some motif variants in synovial fluid and blood from reactive arthritis.

The specimen sequenced was blood, either unsorted or a sorted T cell fraction (not recorded which). The TCR originated in a male donor with ankylosing spondylitis or in good health (not recorded which). The chain employs TRBV12-3 or TRBV12-4 and TRBJ1-4; D is undetermined. CDR3 in amino acids: CASISLGYGEKLFF. CDR3 DNA: TGTGCCAGCATTTCGCTGGGGTATGGGGAAAAACTGTTTTTT.